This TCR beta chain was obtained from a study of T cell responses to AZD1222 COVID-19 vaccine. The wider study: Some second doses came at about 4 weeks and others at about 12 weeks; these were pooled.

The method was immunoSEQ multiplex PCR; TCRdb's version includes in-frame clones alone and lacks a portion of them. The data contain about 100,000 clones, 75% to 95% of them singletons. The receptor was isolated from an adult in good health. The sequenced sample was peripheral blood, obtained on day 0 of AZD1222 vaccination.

CDR3 DNA sequence: TGTGCCAGCAGCTTTGGGGCCGGGGAGCTGTTTTTT. As protein: CASSFGAGELFF. The chain uses TRBV7-3 and TRBJ2-2, with unresolved D. CDR3 length: 12 amino acids. With 3 bases removed from V and 6 bases from J, the gap between germline ends came to 5 bases. Germline CDR1 reads SGHTA; CDR2 reads FQGTGA.